This TCR beta chain is drawn from a study of immune heterogeneity within non-small cell lung tumors. Overall study findings and caveats: Alongside site-unique high-frequency clones, identical dominant CDR3 beta clonotypes recurred across tumor sites within a patient.

Bulk tumor genomic DNA (approximately 600 ng per sample) served as template. Primary tumors were biopsied several times each, far apart, intraoperatively. Undergoing curative surgery were patients whose non-small cell lung cancer was untreated and newly diagnosed. Donors were newly diagnosed non-small cell lung cancer patients having surgery with curative intent. This clonotype is medium-sized. The antigen is not known. Multiplex PCR amplified the TCR beta CDR3 region. Its first round ran for approximately 11 cycles with 32 V and 13 J primers. TCRdb reprocessed the multiplex PCR reads with MiXCR, giving one entry per CDR3 protein. The sample lists more than 9,000 distinct CDR3 sequences; 30% to 35% were seen once. Sequencing was done on a sample of lung tumor tissue. This receptor was identified in a man aged 55 to 70 with non-small cell lung cancer.

CDR3 nucleotide sequence: TGTGCCAGCAGCCAAGAAGGGAGGGGGTACAATGAGCAGTTCTTC. It yields the protein CASSQEGRGYNEQFF. This rearrangement joins TRBV4-2 to TRBJ2-1, with D tentatively TRBD2 (7 bases). The CDR3 covers 15 residues. Per germline, CDR1 LGHNA and CDR2 YNFKEQ. The germline V and J ends were trimmed by 0 bases and 4 bases, with 10 bases remaining between them.